A single sample is the source of the 6 T cell receptor beta chains below, sequenced in a study of shared clonotypes between healthy human individuals (dated by TCRdb to about 2020). Library preparation was by the immunoSEQ multiplex PCR assay. TCRdb took over this immuneACCESS table, retaining in-frame rearrangements with V and J assigned. Such tables are incomplete; in checked studies, under half of the missing clones stem from an unresolved V gene, and the remainder is unexplained. Here the sample has 2 million to 2.5 million clones; 85% to 95% occur a single time. The ten most abundant clones make up 0.3% to 0.45% of the sample. The sequencing input was naive CD4+ T cells from PBMCs. The cell subset or site tag for this specimen amounts to: CD45RA+ positively selected. The receptor set was obtained from a man between 18 and 35 years old in good health. Some clones in this sample may be carry-over from other donors' samples.

The CDR3 nucleotides are TGTGCCAGCTCACCACGGGTTCAGGCGGACACTGAAGCTTTCTTT. It specifies CASSPRVQADTEAFF. The genes are TRBV18 and TRBJ1-1; D not resolved. Trimming pared 1 base from V and 3 bases from J, leaving 12 bases between. This CDR3 has 15 amino acids. Germline V gene sequence: CDR1 KGHSH, CDR2 LQKENI.

The chain has TRBV29-1 and TRBJ1-3; D possibly corresponds to TRBD1 (5 bases). Germline V gene lookup returns CDR1 SQVTM and CDR2 ANQGSEA. The CDR3 sequence is 15 residues long. Trimming shortened V by 0 bases and J by 2 bases, and 11 bases separated the two germline ends. The CDR3 is CSVEDRGRAGNTIYF. The CDR3 DNA reads TGCAGCGTTGAAGATCGGGGCAGGGCTGGAAACACCATATATTTT.

This chain links TRBV28 with TRBJ2-5; TRBD1 matches 7 bases. Germline lookup yields CDR1 MDHEN and CDR2 SYDVKM. The CDR3 has 15 residues. J was trimmed by 1 base and V by 6 bases; bases with no gene match: 8. CDR3 in amino acids: CASSPYRGLQETQYF. As DNA, the CDR3 is TGTGCCAGCAGCCCCTACAGGGGCCTCCAAGAGACCCAGTACTTC.

This clone was found once. V and J are TRBV19 and TRBJ2-7; 13 bases line up with TRBD2. The CDR3 sequence is 16 residues long. V shed 5 bases, J shed 3 bases, and the junction held 7 bases outside the gene matches. From germline, CDR1 is LNHDA and CDR2 SQIVND (reference sequence). The chain's CDR3 is CASSVGTSGTGYEQYF. For the CDR3, the DNA is TGTGCCAGTAGTGTGGGGACTAGCGGGACTGGCTACGAGCAGTACTTC.

The chain couples TRBV7-9 to TRBJ2-2, with a tentative D call TRBD1 (6 bases). Per the germline V gene, CDR1 is SEHNR and CDR2 is FQNEAQ (reference sequence). The CDR3 runs to 16 residues. Trimming cost V 2 bases and J 4 bases, with 14 bases left between them. The CDR3 coding sequence is TGTGCCAGCAGCTTACCGGCAGGGGCTGGCACCGGGGAGCTGTTTTTT. Protein sequence: CASSLPAGAGTGELFF.

This clone was seen a single time. The chain combines TRBV30 with TRBJ2-3; 7 bases line up with TRBD2. Germline CDR1 reads GTSNPN; CDR2 reads SVGIG (reference sequence). V shed 3 bases and J 0 bases; nucleotides not matched to a gene: 6. The CDR3 contains 15 residues. CDR3 bases: TGTGCCTGGAGGCGGGTGGGAGGGAGCACAGATACGCAGTATTTT. Translation gives CAWRRVGGSTDTQYF.